This T cell receptor (beta chain) comes out of a study of neoadjuvant anti-PD-1 for oral cavity cancer. The wider study: Most patients had three to four biweekly doses of 3 mg/kg nivolumab before resection. General observations from the study: TCR analyses covered only three patients per response group.

Time point meaning: after neoadjuvant nivolumab, at surgical resection. No culture or expansion preceded analysis of these blood cells. About this clone: Its cognate antigen is unknown.

Method: immunoSEQ multiplex PCR; TCRdb's copy keeps in-frame clones and lacks some. The table includes 68,000 or so clones, around 83% detected once. Specimen: PBMCs, collected after nivolumab (anti-PD-1) treatment. The TCR originated in a person aged 40 to 85 with oral cavity squamous cell carcinoma.

CDR3 sequence: CASSSDFNEQYF. CDR3 DNA: TGTGCCAGCAGCTCAGACTTCAACGAGCAGTACTTC. This chain joins TRBV5-4 and TRBJ2-7, with no clear D. V lost 3 bases and J 5 bases, leaving 9 bases between the germline ends. The CDR3 is made up of 12 amino acids. Germline V gives CDR1 SGHNT, CDR2 YYREEE (reference sequence).